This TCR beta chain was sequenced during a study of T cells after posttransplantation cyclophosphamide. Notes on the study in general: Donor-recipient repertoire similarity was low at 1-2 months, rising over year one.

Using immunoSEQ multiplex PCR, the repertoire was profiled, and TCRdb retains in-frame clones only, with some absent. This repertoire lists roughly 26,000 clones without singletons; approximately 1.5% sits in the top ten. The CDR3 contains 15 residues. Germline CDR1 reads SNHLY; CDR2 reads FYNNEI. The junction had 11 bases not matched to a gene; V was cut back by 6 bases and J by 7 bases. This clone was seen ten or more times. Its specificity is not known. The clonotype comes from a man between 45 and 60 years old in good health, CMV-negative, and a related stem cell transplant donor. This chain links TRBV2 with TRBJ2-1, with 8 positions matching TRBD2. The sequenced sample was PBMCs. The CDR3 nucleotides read TGTGCCAGCAGGGAAAGTAGCGGGGTCTTGAATGAGCAGTTCTTC. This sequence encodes CASRESSGVLNEQFF.